The following is a T cell receptor (beta chain) sequence with its context. This clonotype was counted between two and nine times. This receptor's antigen is unknown. Per-base quality was not reported, and no clone a single base away is much larger than it. The sample comes from a study of T-cell memory formation after mild COVID-19 (dated by TCRdb to about 2021). For the wider study: TCR sequence clusters from the two donors were found to be largely donor specific. The cohort comprised two young, previously healthy adult volunteers, one female and one male. T-cell clones expanding and contracting after mild COVID-19 in a couple of donors were tracked by longitudinal TCRalpha and TCRbeta repertoire sequencing.

What the research found in general, with its limitations: Clones contracting from day 15 to 85 had balanced CD4/CD8 phenotypes, while a second wave expanding from day 15 to 37 was biased towards CD4+. Contracting CD4+ clones were located mainly in the CM and EM memory subsets, whereas CD8+ clones were found to be enriched in EMRA. The study covered only two mild cases, and larger cohorts including severe cases with pre-infection samples were considered necessary. The second-wave clones that peaked on day 37 were not confirmed to be SARS-CoV-2 specific. Some responding clones were detected in pre-infection memory, which suggested that pre-existing cross-reactive memory T cells had joined the SARS-CoV-2 response.

The run used an Illumina NovaSeq 6000. Using 5'RACE with constant-segment primers, TCRalpha and TCRbeta cDNA libraries were constructed, with sample barcodes and unique molecular identifiers added in the process. Trizol reagent was used to extract RNA from every sample. Amplification of the libraries took two PCR steps, and the second step added a second sample barcode plus Illumina TruSeq adapters. Sequencing of the libraries was done on an Illumina NovaSeq, producing 2 x 150 bp paired-end reads. As for the original processing: Reads were demultiplexed and collapsed into UMI-guided consensus sequences with migec v1.2.7. Using mixcr v2.1.11, the UMI consensuses were aligned to TRA and TRB V and J templates and assembled into clonotypes. A clonotype was counted as expanded or contracted only when both edgeR and NoisET called the clonotype significant, with the noise models trained on biological replicates. For edgeR calls, the cutoffs were a false discovery rate-adjusted p below 0.01 and a log2 fold-change threshold of 1. As an exploratory analysis of dynamics, PCA with hierarchical clustering was applied to max-normalized trajectories of the 1000 most abundant clonotypes. Each responding clone was given a CD4 or CD8 phenotype based on the CD4+ and CD8+ repertoires, which had been sequenced separately. In-frame beta chains were kept once TCRdb had trimmed the public reads at Q25 with fastp and called clones with MiXCR. Every distinct CDR3 protein forms one entry, paired with its most common genes and DNA. TCRdb, not the authors, supplied the V and J calls. The sample table records a few hundred thousand distinct CDR3 sequences; approximately 19% of these occur just once. Over 20% of the sample belongs to the ten largest clones.

Ficoll-Paque density gradient centrifugation was used to isolate PBMCs. Specimen: PBMCs or a T cell subset sorted from them (not recorded which). The receptor's source is a man between 18 and 29 years old who had mild COVID-19 (a few samples of this study predate the infection). The sample titles of this study are shuffled in the database, so cell type and time point are left out; the donor was told from shared clones.

CDR3 reads: CASSLVGGGRNEQFF. DNA sequence: TGTGCCAGCAGCTTAGTTGGGGGGGGCCGAAATGAGCAGTTCTTC. The chain couples TRBV7-9 to TRBJ2-1, with TRBD2 as a weak D call on 7 bases. From its cysteine to its phenylalanine, the CDR3 spans 15 amino acids. Only the CDR3 region is kept as DNA, spanning 45 bases read in frame from base 1. Relative to germline, V is 1 base shorter and J is 7 bases shorter, with 14 bases between their ends. As encoded in the germline V gene (reference sequence), CDR1 is SEHNR while CDR2 is FQNEAQ.